This TCR beta chain comes out of a study of cytomegalovirus exposure and HLA in healthy donors. Findings and caveats of the study: Reports described diagnosis of cytomegalovirus status by the classifier as highly specific and sensitive.

Regarding this clone: Its specificity is unknown.

This CDR3 has 11 residues. V was shortened by 3 bases and J by 5 bases, with 4 bases between the two germline ends. Germline-derived CDR1 and CDR2 are LNHDA and SQIVND (reference sequence). 60 Vbeta and 13 Jbeta primers were used in PCR. Some clones are missing from TCRdb's copy, which holds only in-frame ones; the method was immunoSEQ multiplex PCR. The data contain some 87,000 clones, approximately 79% of them singletons. V is TRBV19 and J is TRBJ1-1; D is undetermined. Input material: PBMCs. The receptor's source is a man aged 30 to 39 in good health and CMV-seronegative. The CDR3 DNA reads as TGTGCCAGTAGTATTGCGACTGAAGCTTTCTTT. This gives the protein CASSIATEAFF.